This record concerns one TCR beta chain sequence. The data were obtained in a study of T cells in tuberculosis. Clones were read by immunoSEQ multiplex PCR, and TCRdb kept only the in-frame ones, dropping some. The sample has some 31,000 clones, roughly 86% seen once; the top ten hold 4% to 6.5%. As for time point: new active TB diagnosis, blood taken before or within 7 days of starting treatment. Germline values: CDR1 SNHLY, CDR2 FYNNEI. There are 14 residues in the CDR3. The V end was cut by 3 bases, the J end by 4 bases, with 13 bases between. The J gene is TRBJ2-7, the V gene TRBV2, with D perhaps matching TRBD2 (6 bases). Sequencing used PBMCs, obtained at tuberculosis diagnosis. This TCR was sampled from an adult with tuberculosis. CDR3 nucleotides: TGTGCCAGCAGTGAGCGGCAGGGACTTTACGAGCAGTACTTC. Translating gives CASSERQGLYEQYF.